This paragraph covers one TCR beta chain sequence. Trimming stripped 5 bases from V and 7 bases from J, with 17 bases between. The CDR3 contains 15 residues. Germline-derived CDR1 and CDR2 are SGHTA and FQGNSA. The data were obtained in a study of blood T cell repertoires in COVID-19. In the study overall: The origin of the acute and convalescent COVID-19 samples was the United States, Italy and Spain. PBMCs, B-cell-depleted T cells, or T cells were the source of the cDNA or gDNA that made up the material.

Per the original methods: The assay estimated nucleated cells by amplifying reference gene primers. Data came from immunoSEQ multiplex PCR; TCRdb stores just in-frame clones and leaves some out. D and trimming were read from the DNA, whereas the V and J calls and clone size are those reported in that table. The profile covers 150,000 or so clones, with 85% to 90% appearing a single time and around 14% taken by the ten largest. The sequence was obtained from a woman aged 40 to 49 with acute or convalescent COVID-19. Material for sequencing was peripheral blood. The chain has TRBV7-2 and TRBJ1-4, with no clear D. The CDR3 sequence is CASSASTVSGEKLFF. CDR3 nucleotide sequence: TGTGCCAGCAGCGCCAGCACGGTCTCAGGTGAAAAACTGTTTTTT.